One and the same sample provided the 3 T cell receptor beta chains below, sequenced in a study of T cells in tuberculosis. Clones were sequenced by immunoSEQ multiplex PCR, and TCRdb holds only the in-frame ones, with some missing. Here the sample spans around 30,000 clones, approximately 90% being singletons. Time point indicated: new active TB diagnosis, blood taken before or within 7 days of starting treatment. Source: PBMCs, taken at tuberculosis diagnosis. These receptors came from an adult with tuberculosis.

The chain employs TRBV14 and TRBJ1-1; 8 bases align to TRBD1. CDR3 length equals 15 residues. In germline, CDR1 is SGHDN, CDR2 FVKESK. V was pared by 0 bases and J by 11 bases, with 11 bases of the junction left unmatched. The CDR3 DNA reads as TGTGCCAGCAGCCAAGAAGGGACAGGAGCCAGGGTGGCTTTCTTT. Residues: CASSQEGTGARVAFF. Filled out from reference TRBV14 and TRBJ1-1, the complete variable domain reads EAGVTQFPSHSVIEKGQTVTLRCDPISGHDNLYWYRRVMGKEIKFLLHFVKESKQDESGMPNNRFLAERTGGTYSTLKVQPAELEDSGVYFCASSQEGTGARVAFFGQGTRLTVV.

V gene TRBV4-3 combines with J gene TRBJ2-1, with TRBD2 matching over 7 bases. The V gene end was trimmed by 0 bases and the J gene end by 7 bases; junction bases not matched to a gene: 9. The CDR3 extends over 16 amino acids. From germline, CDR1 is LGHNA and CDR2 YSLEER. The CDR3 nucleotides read TGCGCCAGCAGCCAAGATGGGGGGGTGTGGCGGAATGAGCAGTTCTTC. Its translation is CASSQDGGVWRNEQFF.

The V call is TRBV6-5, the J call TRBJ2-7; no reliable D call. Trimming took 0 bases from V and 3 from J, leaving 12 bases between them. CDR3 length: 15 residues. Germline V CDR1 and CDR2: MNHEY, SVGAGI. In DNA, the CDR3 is TGTGCCAGCAGTTACTCGAGAGGCTCTCTCTACGAGCAGTACTTC. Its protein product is CASSYSRGSLYEQYF.